This TCR beta chain was recorded in a study of T cells in Graves' hyperthyroidism and ophthalmopathy. What was amplified from RNA transcripts were TCR beta CDR3 regions. Researchers ran a first-round RT-PCR on the TCR CDR3 using the HTBI primer set. TCRdb re-derived calls from the multiplex PCR reads in MiXCR, one entry per CDR3 protein. The sample holds approximately 400,000 distinct CDR3 sequences, about a fifth seen once. In its sample, this clonotype was seen many times. Its target is not known. This CDR3 region has 13 residues. The germline CDR1 and CDR2 sequences are MDHEN and SYDVKM. Trimming removed 5 bases from V and 7 bases from J; junction bases left unmatched: 3. Broader study findings: Before onset, ophthalmopathy was predicted by the model a median about 6.2 months earlier.

Sequenced sample: blood. This chain joins TRBV28 and TRBJ2-7, with 12 bases lining up with TRBD2. This clonotype originated in a woman under 30 with Graves' hyperthyroidism. The CDR3 DNA follows: TGTGCCAGCAGTCACGGACTAGCGGGGGAGCAGTACTTC. The encoded protein is CASSHGLAGEQYF.